This passage covers 11 T cell receptor beta chains from one sample sequenced in a study of shared clonotypes between healthy human individuals. This table comes from immunoSEQ multiplex PCR, and its TCRdb copy is limited to in-frame clones, with some not included. This table has around 2.5 million clones, 93% appearing once. The sequenced material came from naive CD4+ T cells from PBMCs. Subset given: CD45RA+ positively selected. These receptors all stem from a man aged 18 to 30 in good health. Some clones in this sample may be carry-over from other donors' samples.

Points on this clone: This CDR3 is also generated by other DNA sequences in the sample. This chain uses TRBV5-1 with TRBJ2-3; D gene unclear. This CDR3 contains 15 residues. Trimming took off 0 bases at V and 0 bases at J, with 8 bases between the two ends. Germline CDR1 is SGHRS and CDR2 is YFSETQ. The CDR3 DNA sequence: TGCGCCAGCAGCTTGGCAGGTCCTAGCACAGATACGCAGTATTTT. Its translation is CASSLAGPSTDTQYF.

The chain couples TRBV18 to TRBJ2-6; 9 bases are shared with TRBD1. The CDR3 contains 19 residues. Trimming cost V 3 bases and J 4 bases; bases outside gene matches: 13. In germline, CDR1 is KGHSH, CDR2 LQKENI. CDR3 residues: CASSPYPGQGKPGANVLTF. The CDR3 DNA is TGTGCCAGCTCACCTTACCCGGGACAGGGAAAACCCGGGGCCAACGTCCTGACTTTC.

The chain couples TRBV7-3 to TRBJ2-2, with 7 bases that match TRBD2. Trimming removed 1 base from V and 6 bases from J; junction bases left unmatched: 5. CDR1 is SGHTA, CDR2 FQGTGA, per germline. The CDR3 has 15 residues. CDR3 coding DNA: TGTGCCAGCAGCTTAAGAGGGAGGGCCCCCGGGGAGCTGTTTTTT. Amino acid sequence: CASSLRGRAPGELFF.

This clone was found once. The sample holds other DNA sequences that translate to the same CDR3. The CDR3 DNA reads TGTGCCAGCAGCAGGACAGGGCAAGAGACCCAGTACTTC. Translated, it gives CASSRTGQETQYF. V is TRBV2 and J is TRBJ2-5, with TRBD1 matching over 8 bases. Germline trimming cut 6 bases from V and 2 bases from J; bases unmatched to any gene: 2. Germline lookup yields CDR1 SNHLY and CDR2 FYNNEI. There are 13 residues in the CDR3.

This sequence joins TRBV6-6 and TRBJ2-1; 9 bases align to TRBD2. The CDR3 is 16 residues long. The V gene end was trimmed by 3 bases and the J gene end by 6 bases; junction bases not matched to a gene: 9. The germline V gene has CDR1 MNHNY and CDR2 SVGAGI (reference sequence). The chain's CDR3 is CASSYSGTSPTNEQFF. The CDR3 DNA is TGTGCCAGCAGTTATTCCGGGACTAGCCCAACCAATGAGCAGTTCTTC.

This clone came up once. V is TRBV9 and J is TRBJ2-7; 11 positions agree with TRBD1. The trim removed 3 bases at V and 4 bases at J, leaving 12 bases unmatched. CDR1 is SGDLS and CDR2 is YYNGEE in the germline V gene. The CDR3 length is 17 residues. The CDR3 here is CASSGPTPGQGGYEQYF. The CDR3 DNA is TGTGCCAGCAGCGGACCTACGCCGGGACAGGGGGGTTACGAGCAGTACTTC.

This chain joins TRBV6-5 and TRBJ1-4; possibly TRBD1 for D (5 bases). Germline values: CDR1 MNHEY, CDR2 SVGAGI. The CDR3 covers 13 residues. V lost 6 bases to trimming and J lost 7 bases, with 12 bases between them. The CDR3 reads CASRRGVGEKLFF. The CDR3 coding sequence is TGTGCCAGCAGGCGGGGCGTGGGTGAAAAACTGTTTTTT.

V gene TRBV28 combines with J gene TRBJ2-7; the match to TRBD2 covers 10 bases. Germline values: CDR1 MDHEN, CDR2 SYDVKM. After removal of 7 bases from V and 2 bases from J, the junction contained 8 bases not matched to a gene. The CDR3 loop spans 15 amino acids. CDR3 bases: TGTGCCAGCACCGTCGGACTAGCGGCAACCTACGAGCAGTACTTC. Protein: CASTVGLAATYEQYF.

With respect to this clone: At the DNA level, this CDR3 is encoded by other sequences in the same sample as well. The chain employs TRBV6-1 and TRBJ1-2; D perhaps matches TRBD1 (5 bases). The germline CDR1 and CDR2 sequences are MNHNS and SASEGT. V gave up 2 bases and J gave up 2 bases, with 6 bases separating them. This CDR3 region has 13 residues. The DNA of the CDR3 is TGTGCCAGCAGTGAACAGGGCAACTATGGCTACACCTTC. The encoded protein is CASSEQGNYGYTF.

V usage is TRBV7-8 and J usage is TRBJ1-4, with 9 bases matching TRBD1. CDR3 length equals 18 residues. The germline V gene has CDR1 SGHVS and CDR2 FQNEAQ. The V and J ends lost 5 bases and 0 bases, in that order; junction bases with no gene match: 10. The CDR3 reads CASSLSQGARATNEKLFF. The CDR3 DNA is TGTGCCAGCAGCCTATCACAGGGGGCGCGTGCAACTAATGAAAAACTGTTTTTT.

The chain joins TRBV5-1 to TRBJ2-7; D uncertain. Germline assignment: CDR1 SGHRS and CDR2 YFSETQ. The CDR3 length is 13 residues. Trimming removed 0 bases from V and 3 bases from J, with 7 bases in between. The CDR3 DNA reads as TGCGCCAGCAGCTTGGGTGGGTTCTACGAGCAGTACTTC. This codes for CASSLGGFYEQYF.